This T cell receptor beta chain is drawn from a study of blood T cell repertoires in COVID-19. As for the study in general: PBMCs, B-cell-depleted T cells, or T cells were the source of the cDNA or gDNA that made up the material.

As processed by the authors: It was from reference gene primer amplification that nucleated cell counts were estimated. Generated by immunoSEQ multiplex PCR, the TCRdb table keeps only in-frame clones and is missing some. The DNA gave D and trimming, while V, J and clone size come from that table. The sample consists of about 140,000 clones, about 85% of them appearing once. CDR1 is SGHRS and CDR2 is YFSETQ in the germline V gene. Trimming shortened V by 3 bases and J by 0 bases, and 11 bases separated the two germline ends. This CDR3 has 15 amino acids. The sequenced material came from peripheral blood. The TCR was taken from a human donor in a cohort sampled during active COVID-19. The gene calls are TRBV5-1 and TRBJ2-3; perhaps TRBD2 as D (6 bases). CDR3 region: CASSSGSGSTDTQYF. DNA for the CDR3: TGCGCCAGCAGCTCCGGGAGTGGGAGCACAGATACGCAGTATTTT. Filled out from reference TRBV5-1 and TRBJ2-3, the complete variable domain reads KAGVTQTPRYLIKTRGQQVTLSCSPISGHRSVSWYQQTPGQGLQFLFEYFSETQRNKGNFPGRFSGRQFSNSRSEMNVSTLELGDSALYLCASSSGSGSTDTQYFGPGTRLTVL.